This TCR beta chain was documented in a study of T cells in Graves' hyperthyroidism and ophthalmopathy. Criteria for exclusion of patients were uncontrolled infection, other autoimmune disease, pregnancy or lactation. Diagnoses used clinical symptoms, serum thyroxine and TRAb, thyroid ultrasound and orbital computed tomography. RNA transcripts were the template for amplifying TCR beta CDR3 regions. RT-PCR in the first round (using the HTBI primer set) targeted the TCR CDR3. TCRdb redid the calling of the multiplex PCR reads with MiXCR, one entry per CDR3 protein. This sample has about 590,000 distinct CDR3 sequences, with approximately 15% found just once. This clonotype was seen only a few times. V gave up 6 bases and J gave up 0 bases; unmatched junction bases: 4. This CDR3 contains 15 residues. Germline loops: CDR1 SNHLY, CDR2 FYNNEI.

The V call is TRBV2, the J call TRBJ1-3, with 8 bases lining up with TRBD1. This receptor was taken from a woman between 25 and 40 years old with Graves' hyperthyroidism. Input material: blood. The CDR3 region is CASSEDRASGNTIYF. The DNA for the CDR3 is TGTGCCAGCAGCGAGGACAGGGCCTCTGGAAACACCATATATTTT. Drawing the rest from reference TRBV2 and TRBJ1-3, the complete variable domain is EPEVTQTPSHQVTQMGQEVILRCVPISNHLYFYWYRQILGQKVEFLVSFYNNEISEKSEIFDDQFSVERPDGSNFTLKIRSTKLEDSAMYFCASSEDRASGNTIYFGEGSWLTVV.